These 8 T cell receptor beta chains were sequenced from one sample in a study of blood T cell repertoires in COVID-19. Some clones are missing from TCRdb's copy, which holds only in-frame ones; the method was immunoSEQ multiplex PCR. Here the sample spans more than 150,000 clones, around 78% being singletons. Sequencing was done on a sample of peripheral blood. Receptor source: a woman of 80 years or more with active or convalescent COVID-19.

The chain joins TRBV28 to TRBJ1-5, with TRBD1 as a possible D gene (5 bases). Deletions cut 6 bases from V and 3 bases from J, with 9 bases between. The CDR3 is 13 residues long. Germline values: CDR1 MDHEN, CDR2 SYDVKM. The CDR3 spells CASRTTDNQPQHF. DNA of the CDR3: TGTGCCAGCAGGACGACAGACAATCAGCCCCAGCATTTT.

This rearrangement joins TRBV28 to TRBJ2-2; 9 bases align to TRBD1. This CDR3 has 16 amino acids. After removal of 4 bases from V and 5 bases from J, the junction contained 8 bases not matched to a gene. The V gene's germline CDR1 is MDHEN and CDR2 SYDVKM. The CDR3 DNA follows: TGTGCCAGCAGTTCTAGGGGGACAGGGTTTACCGGGGAGCTGTTTTTT. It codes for CASSSRGTGFTGELFF.

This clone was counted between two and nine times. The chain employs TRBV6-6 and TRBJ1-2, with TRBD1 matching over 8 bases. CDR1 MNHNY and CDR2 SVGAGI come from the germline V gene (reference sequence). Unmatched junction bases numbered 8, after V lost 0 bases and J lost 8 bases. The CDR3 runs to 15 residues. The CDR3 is CASSYSTGAIGGYTF. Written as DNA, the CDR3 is TGTGCCAGCAGTTACTCGACAGGGGCCATTGGGGGCTACACCTTC.

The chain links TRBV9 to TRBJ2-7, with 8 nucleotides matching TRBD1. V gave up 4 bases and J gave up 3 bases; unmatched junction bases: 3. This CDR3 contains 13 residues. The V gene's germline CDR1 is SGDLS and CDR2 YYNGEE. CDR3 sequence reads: CASSRTGIYEQYF. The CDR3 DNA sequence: TGTGCCAGCAGCCGGACAGGGATCTACGAGCAGTACTTC.

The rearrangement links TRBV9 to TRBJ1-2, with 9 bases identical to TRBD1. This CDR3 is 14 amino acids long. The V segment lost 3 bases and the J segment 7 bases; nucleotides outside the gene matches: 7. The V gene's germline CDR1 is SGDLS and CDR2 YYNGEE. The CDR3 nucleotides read TGTGCCAGCAGCGAGGGACAGGGCATTGGTGGCTACACCTTC. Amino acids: CASSEGQGIGGYTF.

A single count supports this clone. The CDR3 bases are TGTGCCAGCAGTTTTATTCTGGTTGTGGCAGATAACTATGGCTACACCTTC. Translation: CASSFILVVADNYGYTF. The genes are TRBV28 and TRBJ1-2; no reliable D call. The germline CDR1 and CDR2 sequences are MDHEN and SYDVKM. V was shortened by 3 bases and J by 1 base, with 18 bases between the two germline ends. There are 17 residues in the CDR3.

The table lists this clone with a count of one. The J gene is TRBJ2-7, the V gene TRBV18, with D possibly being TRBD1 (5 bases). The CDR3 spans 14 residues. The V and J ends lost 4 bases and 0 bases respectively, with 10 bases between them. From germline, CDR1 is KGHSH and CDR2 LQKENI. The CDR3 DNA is TGTGCCAGCTCACTTGGGGCAGCCTCCTACGAGCAGTACTTC. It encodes CASSLGAASYEQYF. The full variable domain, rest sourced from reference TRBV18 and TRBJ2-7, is NAGVMQNPRHLVRRRGQEARLRCSPMKGHSHVYWYRQLPEEGLKFMVYLQKENIIDESGMPKERFSAEFPKEGPSILRIQQVVRGDSAAYFCASSLGAASYEQYFGPGTRLTVT.

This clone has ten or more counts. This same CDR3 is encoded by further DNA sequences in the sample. The chain's CDR3 is CASSSQGSGNTIYF. CDR3 nucleotides: TGCGCCAGCAGCTCGCAGGGCTCTGGAAACACCATATATTTT. This rearrangement joins TRBV5-1 to TRBJ1-3, with a possible D match to TRBD1 (5 bases). This CDR3 is built from 14 residues. Deletions cut 3 bases from V and 0 bases from J, with 7 bases between. Looked up from germline, CDR1 is SGHRS and CDR2 is YFSETQ.